Below, 11 T cell receptor beta chains from the same sample are listed, as sequenced in a study of cytomegalovirus exposure and HLA in healthy donors. With 60 Vbeta and 13 Jbeta primers, the PCR was carried out. Sequencing used immunoSEQ multiplex PCR; TCRdb keeps in-frame clones, though not all of them. This repertoire shows more than 100,000 clones, more than 60% found once; its top ten account for less than 3%. Sequencing was carried out using PBMCs. The receptors were sampled from a woman between 40 and 55 years old in good health and CMV-seropositive.

The J gene is TRBJ2-1, the V gene TRBV7-3; 12 nucleotides match TRBD2. Per germline, CDR1 SGHTA and CDR2 FQGTGA. The V segment lost 5 bases and the J segment 9 bases; nucleotides outside the gene matches: 8. The CDR3 sequence is 15 residues long. Here the CDR3 DNA reads TGTGCCAGCAGCCAAACTAGCGGGGGGAAGGGTGAGCAGTTCTTC. It specifies CASSQTSGGKGEQFF.

The chain has TRBV30 and TRBJ2-6; D is possibly TRBD1 (6 bases). Trimming removed 3 bases at V and 4 bases at J, with 16 bases between. CDR1 and CDR2 (germline): GTSNPN, SVGIG (reference sequence). This CDR3 region has 16 residues. The CDR3 nucleotides are TGTGCCTGGAGGTATCAAGGGGGAAGCGGGGCCAACGTCCTGACTTTC. This encodes CAWRYQGGSGANVLTF.

The CDR3 loop is CASSYPGETEAFF. CDR3 in DNA: TGTGCCAGCAGTTACCCAGGGGAAACTGAAGCTTTCTTT. The J gene is TRBJ1-1, the V gene TRBV6-5, with D maybe TRBD1 (6 bases). The ends were cut back, 2 bases at V and 5 bases at J, with 9 bases in the middle. This CDR3 is 13 amino acids long. Germline assignment: CDR1 MNHEY and CDR2 SVGAGI.

This sequence joins TRBV6-5 and TRBJ1-2, with 7 bases that match TRBD1. The V gene end was trimmed by 5 bases and the J gene end by 5 bases; junction bases not matched to a gene: 5. The CDR3 consists of 13 residues. Germline values: CDR1 MNHEY, CDR2 SVGAGI. DNA of the CDR3: TGTGCCAGCAGTCGCGACAGGGTATATGGCTACACCTTC. Residues: CASSRDRVYGYTF.

This clone appeared a single time. The chain has TRBV6-1 and TRBJ1-1; maybe TRBD1 (5 bases). Per the germline V gene, CDR1 is MNHNS and CDR2 is SASEGT. V was trimmed by 8 bases and J by 3 bases, leaving 16 bases between them. This CDR3 spans 14 amino acids. CDR3 residues: CASGEQGKYTEAFF. CDR3 bases: TGTGCCAGCGGAGAGCAGGGAAAATACACTGAAGCTTTCTTT.

The chain employs TRBV7-8 and TRBJ1-5, with D possibly matching TRBD1 (5 bases). The length of the CDR3 is 16 residues. The germline V and J ends were trimmed by 1 base and 1 base, with 11 bases remaining between them. In germline, CDR1 is SGHVS, CDR2 FQNEAQ. In nucleotides, the CDR3 is TGTGCCAGCAGCTTAGGGCAGGGTCTCAGCAATCAGCCCCAGCATTTT. This sequence encodes CASSLGQGLSNQPQHF.

In this sample, this clone turned up once. The V gene is TRBV27, the J gene TRBJ1-6, with 9 bases identical to TRBD1. The V segment lost 2 bases and the J segment 8 bases; nucleotides outside the gene matches: 22. Looked up from germline, CDR1 is MNHEY and CDR2 is SMNVEV (reference sequence). This CDR3 is built from 21 residues. In DNA form, the CDR3 reads TGTGCCAGCAGTTTAAAGGGGGACAGGGATTACCGCGTAGCCTCTGATTCACCCCTCCACTTT. Translation: CASSLKGDRDYRVASDSPLHF.

This chain connects TRBV5-3 to TRBJ2-7, with TRBD2 matching over 7 bases. TRBV5-3 is treated as an ORF (open reading frame) with a function not yet certain. V trimming: 4 bases; J trimming: 4 bases; junction bases outside the gene matches: 14. This CDR3 is 16 amino acids long. The CDR3 DNA reads as TGTGCCAGAAGCCCCGGCGCGCGGGAGAAAGGATACGAGCAGTACTTC. This codes for CARSPGAREKGYEQYF.

This chain connects TRBV29-1 to TRBJ2-5; possibly TRBD1 for D (6 bases). Per germline, CDR1 SQVTM and CDR2 ANQGSEA. V was pared by 4 bases and J by 3 bases, with 21 bases between. CDR3 length: 16 residues. The CDR3 sequence: CSVARQAGVFEETQYF. The CDR3 DNA sequence: TGCAGCGTTGCAAGGCAGGCAGGGGTTTTTGAAGAGACCCAGTACTTC.

The chain carries TRBV19 and TRBJ2-7; 7 bases fit TRBD1. V lost 6 bases to trimming and J lost 2 bases; unmatched junction nucleotides: 7. Per the germline V gene, CDR1 is LNHDA and CDR2 is SQIVND (reference sequence). This CDR3 is built from 14 residues. In nucleotides, the CDR3 is TGTGCCAGTAGCCAAGGGACAGTTACCTACGAGCAGTACTTC. Its translation: CASSQGTVTYEQYF.

The chain couples TRBV5-8 to TRBJ2-3; no clear D. The CDR3 has 14 residues. Trimming pared 2 bases from V and 2 bases from J, leaving 9 bases between. CDR1 and CDR2 from the germline V gene are SGHTS and YDEGEE. The CDR3 bases are TGTGCCAGCAGCTTTGGGCAGGACACAGATACGCAGTATTTT. Translated, it gives CASSFGQDTDTQYF. Together with reference TRBV5-8 and TRBJ2-3, the CDR3 gives the full variable domain: EAGVTQSPTHLIKTRGQQATLRCSPISGHTSVYWYQQALGLGLQFLLWYDEGEERNRGNFPPRFSGRQFPNYSSELNVNALELEDSALYLCASSFGQDTDTQYFGPGTRLTVL.